The 11 T cell receptor beta chains below were found in one sample sequenced in a study of cytomegalovirus exposure and HLA in healthy donors. Primers included in the PCR were 60 Vbeta and 13 Jbeta primers. The protocol was immunoSEQ multiplex PCR, while the TCRdb copy is restricted to in-frame clones and leaves out a portion. Of roughly 150,000 clones listed, 80% to 90% are singletons. The specimen sequenced was PBMCs. The source of these receptors is a woman between 40 and 50 years old in good health and CMV-seropositive.

Concerning this clone: Sequence at one end of the junction differs from germline and may be a read error. The rearrangement links TRBV7-9 to TRBJ1-5, with D possibly TRBD1 on 6 matching bases. The length of the CDR3 is 15 residues. Germline CDR1 and CDR2: SEHNR and FQNEAQ (reference sequence). CDR3 region: CSSSLGGGGNQPQHF. The CDR3 bases are TGTTCCAGCAGCTTAGGGGGGGGCGGCAATCAGCCCCAGCATTTT.

The genes are TRBV5-1 and TRBJ1-3; 7 positions match TRBD1. Germline CDR1 is SGHRS and CDR2 is YFSETQ. V was clipped by 0 bases and J by 0 bases; unmatched bases: 12. The CDR3 length is 19 residues. In nucleotides, the CDR3 is TGCGCCAGCAGCTTGGGGAAACCTGGGACAGACCTCTCTGGAAACACCATATATTTT. Translating it yields CASSLGKPGTDLSGNTIYF. Together with reference TRBV5-1 and TRBJ1-3, the CDR3 gives the full variable domain: KAGVTQTPRYLIKTRGQQVTLSCSPISGHRSVSWYQQTPGQGLQFLFEYFSETQRNKGNFPGRFSGRQFSNSRSEMNVSTLELGDSALYLCASSLGKPGTDLSGNTIYFGEGSWLTVV.

The chain links TRBV28 to TRBJ1-5, with TRBD1 matching 9 bases. The CDR3 loop spans 16 amino acids. Germline loops: CDR1 MDHEN, CDR2 SYDVKM. After removal of 5 bases from V and 4 bases from J, the junction contained 9 bases not matched to a gene. The CDR3 nucleotides are TGTGCCAGCAGTGGAGCCGGGACAGGGCGTAATCAGCCCCAGCATTTT. It translates to CASSGAGTGRNQPQHF.

The chain combines TRBV7-8 with TRBJ2-3; no firm D call. This CDR3 contains 14 residues. The germline CDR1 and CDR2 sequences are SGHVS and FQNEAQ. Between the trimmed V and J ends, which lost 5 bases and 3 bases, there was a span of 12 bases. CDR3 bases: TGTGCCAGCAGCAGACTGCAGAGAACAGATACGCAGTATTTT. Its protein product is CASSRLQRTDTQYF.

This chain joins TRBV19 and TRBJ2-1, with 7 bases aligning to TRBD1. In germline, CDR1 is LNHDA, CDR2 SQIVND (reference sequence). Trimming cost V 7 bases and J 6 bases; bases outside gene matches: 6. The CDR3 is 13 amino acids. The CDR3 DNA sequence: TGTGCCAGTACGACAGGGTTTGGCAATGAGCAGTTCTTC. Translating it yields CASTTGFGNEQFF.

This clone was detected only once. V and J are TRBV28 and TRBJ1-1; TRBD1 aligns across 8 bases. The CDR3 runs 16 residues. V lost 2 bases to trimming and J lost 5 bases; unmatched junction nucleotides: 10. Per germline, CDR1 MDHEN and CDR2 SYDVKM. This chain's CDR3 is CASSLQGAHSITEAFF. The CDR3 bases are TGTGCCAGCAGTTTACAGGGGGCGCATTCTATAACTGAAGCTTTCTTT.

The chain is built from TRBV5-1 and TRBJ2-7; TRBD2 matches at 11 bases. Germline values: CDR1 SGHRS, CDR2 YFSETQ. The CDR3 spans 15 residues. V lost 4 bases, J lost 7 bases, and 10 bases stayed unmatched. In DNA, the CDR3 is TGCGCCAGCAGCCCCTTAGCGGGGGGGGGAAGGGAGCAGTACTTC. As protein: CASSPLAGGGREQYF. The full variable domain, rest sourced from reference TRBV5-1 and TRBJ2-7, is KAGVTQTPRYLIKTRGQQVTLSCSPISGHRSVSWYQQTPGQGLQFLFEYFSETQRNKGNFPGRFSGRQFSNSRSEMNVSTLELGDSALYLCASSPLAGGGREQYFGPGTRLTVT.

This chain links TRBV7-2 with TRBJ2-3; D is ambiguous. CDR1 and CDR2 from the germline V gene are SGHTA and FQGNSA. The CDR3 spans 16 residues. V was trimmed by 5 bases and J by 2 bases, leaving 17 bases between them. The CDR3 loop reads CASSRQFNPFTDTQYF. The DNA for the CDR3 is TGTGCCAGCAGCAGACAATTCAACCCCTTCACAGATACGCAGTATTTT. Full variable domain (missing parts from reference TRBV7-2 and TRBJ2-3): GAGVSQSPSNKVTEKGKDVELRCDPISGHTALYWYRQSLGQGLEFLIYFQGNSAPDKSGLPSDRFSAERTGGSVSTLTIQRTQQEDSAVYLCASSRQFNPFTDTQYFGPGTRLTVL.

This sequence joins TRBV19 and TRBJ1-2, with D unclear. The germline V and J ends were trimmed by 5 bases and 2 bases, with 12 bases remaining between them. There are 14 residues in the CDR3. The germline CDR1 and CDR2 sequences are LNHDA and SQIVND (reference sequence). The CDR3 sequence is CASSSGYSNYGYTF. The CDR3 coding sequence is TGTGCCAGTAGTTCGGGGTATTCGAACTATGGCTACACCTTC.

The DNA of the CDR3 is TGTGCCAGCAGTTTTGCCCAGACCAGGACTAATGAAAAACTGTTTTTT. Translation: CASSFAQTRTNEKLFF. This sequence joins TRBV28 and TRBJ1-4; D is unresolved. The CDR3 consists of 16 residues. Trimming took off 3 bases at V and 2 bases at J, with 13 bases between the two ends. Per the germline V gene, CDR1 is MDHEN and CDR2 is SYDVKM.

The V call is TRBV27, the J call TRBJ2-1, with TRBD1 identical over 10 bases. This CDR3 has 16 amino acids. V trimming: 5 bases; J trimming: 7 bases; junction bases outside the gene matches: 11. Per germline, CDR1 MNHEY and CDR2 SMNVEV (reference sequence). The CDR3, as DNA: TGTGCCAGCAGTCCGCCGACAGGGGGCGCTTGGAATGAGCAGTTCTTC. The encoded protein is CASSPPTGGAWNEQFF.